The sequence of this T cell receptor beta chain was determined in a study of T-cell memory formation after mild COVID-19. The CDR3 spans 16 residues. V gave up 2 bases and J gave up 7 bases; unmatched junction bases: 12. The germline CDR1 and CDR2 sequences are MDHEN and SYDVKM. In TCRdb, the 5' RACE reads were re-called with MiXCR into one record per CDR3 protein. Counted here are roughly 480,000 distinct CDR3 sequences, roughly 25% occurring once; the ten biggest clones make up under 15%. The sequenced sample consisted of PBMCs or a T cell subset sorted from them (not recorded which). This chain links TRBV28 with TRBJ1-2; 8 bases line up with TRBD1. The origin of this receptor is an adult woman who had mild COVID-19 (a few samples of this study predate the infection). Cell type and time point are not known. CDR3 in DNA: TGTGCCAGCAGTTTAACCACTGAGGACAGGGTCGGTGGCTACACCTTC. Translating gives CASSLTTEDRVGGYTF.